Shown below are 24 T cell receptor beta chains from a single sample sequenced in a study of cytomegalovirus exposure and HLA in healthy donors. Use of 60 Vbeta and 13 Jbeta primers characterized the PCR. The assay was immunoSEQ multiplex PCR, and TCRdb's table has in-frame clones only and misses some. This sample yields some 150,000 clones, of which 65% to 90% are seen a single time; 1.2% belongs to the top ten. Sample: PBMCs. Receptor source: a female donor in good health and CMV-seronegative.

The chain has TRBV11-2 and TRBJ1-1, with D perhaps TRBD1 (6 bases). The CDR3 runs to 12 residues. Trimming left V 3 bases short and J 11 bases short, with 13 bases between. Germline V CDR1 and CDR2: SGHAT, FQNNGV. The CDR3 DNA is TGTGCCAGCAGCTTCCCAGGGGTGGTGGCTTTCTTT. Amino acids: CASSFPGVVAFF.

This clone showed up just a few times. The chain is built from TRBV6-1 and TRBJ1-1; TRBD1 aligns across 7 bases. Looked up from germline, CDR1 is MNHNS and CDR2 is SASEGT. V was clipped by 11 bases and J by 6 bases; unmatched bases: 15. The CDR3 has 14 residues. CDR3 in DNA: TGTGCCGGCGGACAGGCGGACTCAAGGGCTGAAGCTTTCTTT. Amino acid sequence: CAGGQADSRAEAFF.

The rearrangement joins TRBV2 to TRBJ2-3, with 7 nucleotides matching TRBD1. The trim removed 4 bases at V and 2 bases at J, leaving 6 bases unmatched. CDR1 is SNHLY, CDR2 FYNNEI, per germline. This CDR3 comprises 15 residues. In DNA form, the CDR3 reads TGTGCCAGCAGTGCGGCCGGGACAGCCACAGATACGCAGTATTTT. This encodes CASSAAGTATDTQYF.

The chain has TRBV6-5 and TRBJ1-1; D perhaps matches TRBD1 (6 bases). The CDR3 consists of 16 residues. Germline-derived CDR1 and CDR2 are MNHEY and SVGAGI. Trimming removed 4 bases from V and 5 bases from J, with 20 bases in between. Here the CDR3 reads CASSSPSSAGETEAFF. CDR3 sequence (DNA): TGTGCCAGCAGTTCCCCGAGTTCCGCAGGGGAGACTGAAGCTTTCTTT.

The chain has TRBV25-1 and TRBJ1-4, with D uncertain. The V gene lost 0 bases and the J gene lost 4 bases, with 9 bases spanning the gap. Germline V gene sequence: CDR1 MGHDK, CDR2 SYGVNS. The CDR3 is 15 residues long. CDR3 DNA: TGTGCCAGCAGTGAATATGGTGCCGGTAATGAAAAACTGTTTTTT. Residues: CASSEYGAGNEKLFF. Together with reference TRBV25-1 and TRBJ1-4, the CDR3 gives the full variable domain: EADIYQTPRYLVIGTGKKITLECSQTMGHDKMYWYQQDPGMELHLIHYSYGVNSTEKGDLSSESTVSRIRTEHFPLTLESARPSHTSQYLCASSEYGAGNEKLFFGSGTQLSVL.

This chain joins TRBV19 and TRBJ2-4; TRBD1 matches at 11 bases. Germline CDR1 and CDR2: LNHDA and SQIVND (reference sequence). V gave up 3 bases and J gave up 8 bases; unmatched junction bases: 3. This CDR3 is 14 amino acids long. CDR3 bases: TGTGCCAGTAGTATGCGGACAGGGGGCCACATTCAGTACTTC. Encoded protein: CASSMRTGGHIQYF.

This chain uses TRBV4-1 with TRBJ1-1; TRBD1 matches at 7 bases. V shed 0 bases, J shed 1 base, and the junction held 2 bases outside the gene matches. CDR3 length equals 15 residues. From germline, CDR1 is MGHRA and CDR2 YSYEKL. For the CDR3, the DNA is TGCGCCAGCAGCCAAGATACAGGGGCGAACACTGAAGCTTTCTTT. Translating it yields CASSQDTGANTEAFF.

The chain uses TRBV7-3 and TRBJ1-5; 10 bases are shared with TRBD1. Unmatched junction bases numbered 1, after V lost 2 bases and J lost 6 bases. Per germline, CDR1 SGHTA and CDR2 FQGTGA. The CDR3 covers 14 residues. The CDR3 nucleotides read TGTGCCAGCAGCTTAGGGGACAGGGGTCAGCCCCAGCATTTT. Translation gives CASSLGDRGQPQHF. The full variable domain, rest sourced from reference TRBV7-3 and TRBJ1-5, is GAGVSQTPSNKVTEKGKYVELRCDPISGHTALYWYRQSLGQGPEFLIYFQGTGAADDSGLPNDRFFAVRPEGSVSTLKIQRTERGDSAVYLCASSLGDRGQPQHFGDGTRLSIL.

In its sample, this clone was seen once. The chain is built from TRBV15 and TRBJ1-4; no firm D call. Trimming took 3 bases from V and 5 from J, leaving 16 bases between them. The CDR3 is 16 amino acids. Germline V gene lookup returns CDR1 LNHNV and CDR2 YYDKDF (reference sequence). The CDR3 DNA follows: TGTGCCACCAGCAGTCAAAAAGGACGGAGGAATGAAAAACTGTTTTTT. This sequence encodes CATSSQKGRRNEKLFF.

The rearrangement links TRBV28 to TRBJ2-3; a possible D gene is TRBD1 (5 bases). This CDR3 has 13 amino acids. The germline gives CDR1 MDHEN, CDR2 SYDVKM. Trimming left V 7 bases short and J 6 bases short, with 14 bases between. The CDR3 DNA follows: TGTGCCAGCAATCCCAAAGGGGCCGATACGCAGTATTTT. Translating gives CASNPKGADTQYF.

In this sample, this clone turned up once. In nucleotides, the CDR3 is TGTGCCAGCAGCTTAGAAATCTCTCCCGAAGCTTTCTTT. Protein sequence: CASSLEISPEAFF. The V gene is TRBV7-9, the J gene TRBJ1-1; no reliable D call. Germline assignment: CDR1 SEHNR and CDR2 FQNEAQ (reference sequence). V was cut by 1 base and J by 8 bases, with 11 bases left in between. The CDR3 loop spans 13 amino acids.

The J gene is TRBJ1-2, the V gene TRBV4-1; no firm D call. The CDR3 has 15 amino acids. In germline, CDR1 is MGHRA, CDR2 YSYEKL. Trimming took off 0 bases at V and 9 bases at J, with 17 bases between the two ends. CDR3 nucleotide sequence: TGCGCCAGCAGCCAAGATGGGGAGGTGTTTAAAAGCTACACCTTC. Its protein product is CASSQDGEVFKSYTF.

The chain recombines TRBV7-9 with TRBJ2-7; 7 bases map to TRBD1. CDR3 length equals 13 residues. Germline loops: CDR1 SEHNR, CDR2 FQNEAQ (reference sequence). After removal of 3 bases from V and 2 bases from J, the junction contained 1 base not matched to a gene. The CDR3 region has the DNA TGTGCCAGCAGCTTTGGGACAGCCTACGAGCAGTACTTC. Its translation: CASSFGTAYEQYF.

This chain links TRBV27 with TRBJ2-7, with TRBD2 matching over 8 bases. Germline V gene lookup returns CDR1 MNHEY and CDR2 SMNVEV (reference sequence). Trimming removed 6 bases from V and 0 bases from J; junction bases left unmatched: 7. The CDR3 has 15 amino acids. CDR3 sequence reads: CASRTGTRSSYEQYF. In DNA, the CDR3 is TGTGCCAGCAGGACCGGGACTAGATCCTCCTACGAGCAGTACTTC.

This chain links TRBV28 with TRBJ1-3; the D gene is possibly TRBD1 (5 bases). Germline loops: CDR1 MDHEN, CDR2 SYDVKM. The V gene lost 5 bases and the J gene lost 0 bases, with 17 bases spanning the gap. The CDR3 spans 17 residues. This CDR3 reads CASSLPDRESSGNTIYF. The CDR3 coding sequence is TGTGCCAGCAGTCTACCCGACAGAGAGAGCTCTGGAAACACCATATATTTT.

This clone was seen a single time. The chain employs TRBV19 and TRBJ2-3, with 7 nucleotides matching TRBD1. V gave up 3 bases and J gave up 2 bases; unmatched junction bases: 5. This CDR3 has 15 amino acids. Germline assignment: CDR1 LNHDA and CDR2 SQIVND (reference sequence). The CDR3, as DNA: TGTGCCAGTAGTATGAACAGGGGTTCCACAGATACGCAGTATTTT. This encodes CASSMNRGSTDTQYF.

This clone occurred a few times. V gene TRBV10-1 combines with J gene TRBJ2-1; TRBD2 matches 8 bases. Per germline, CDR1 WNHNN and CDR2 SYGVQD (reference sequence). The junction had 0 bases not matched to a gene; V was cut back by 5 bases and J by 0 bases. The CDR3 length is 14 residues. The CDR3: CASSSGSSYNEQFF. The CDR3 bases are TGCGCCAGCAGTAGCGGGAGCTCCTACAATGAGCAGTTCTTC.

The CDR3 spells CASSYRGPSYNEQFF. CDR3 nucleotides: TGTGCCAGCAGTTATCGCGGGCCCTCCTACAATGAGCAGTTCTTC. The rearrangement joins TRBV6-5 to TRBJ2-1; possibly TRBD2 for D (5 bases). V lost 3 bases to trimming and J lost 0 bases, with 9 bases between them. Germline lookup yields CDR1 MNHEY and CDR2 SVGAGI. CDR3 length: 15 residues.

This clone was seen just once. The V call is TRBV28, the J call TRBJ2-7, with 10 positions matching TRBD2. Per the germline V gene, CDR1 is MDHEN and CDR2 is SYDVKM. The CDR3 has 15 amino acids. V was pared by 6 bases and J by 3 bases, with 8 bases of the junction left unmatched. The CDR3, as DNA: TGTGCCAGCAGCTCAGGGACTAGCGACATCTACGAGCAGTACTTC. It specifies CASSSGTSDIYEQYF. Together with reference TRBV28 and TRBJ2-7, the CDR3 gives the full variable domain: DVKVTQSSRYLVKRTGEKVFLECVQDMDHENMFWYRQDPGLGLRLIYFSYDVKMKEKGDIPEGYSVSREKKERFSLILESASTNQTSMYLCASSSGTSDIYEQYFGPGTRLTVT.

The chain carries TRBV19 and TRBJ2-1, with TRBD2 matching 8 bases. The CDR3 sequence is 13 residues long. CDR1 and CDR2 from the germline V gene are LNHDA and SQIVND (reference sequence). The V segment lost 4 bases and the J segment 9 bases; nucleotides outside the gene matches: 5. The CDR3 loop reads CASSKAGVVEQFF. Written as DNA, the CDR3 is TGTGCCAGTAGTAAAGCGGGAGTCGTTGAGCAGTTCTTC.

The V and J genes are TRBV29-1 and TRBJ2-5; D gene unclear. V dropped 0 bases and J dropped 4 bases, with 6 bases sitting between them. The CDR3 sequence is 12 residues long. Germline V gene lookup returns CDR1 SQVTM and CDR2 ANQGSEA. Written as DNA, the CDR3 is TGCAGCGTTGAAGATCCCGGAGAGACCCAGTACTTC. Protein product: CSVEDPGETQYF.

The rearrangement links TRBV5-1 to TRBJ2-3; D perhaps matches TRBD2 (6 bases). Trimming left V 1 base short and J 2 bases short, with 17 bases between. Germline V gene lookup returns CDR1 SGHRS and CDR2 YFSETQ. The length of the CDR3 is 17 residues. This CDR3 is CASSLSAPGTSTDTQYF. The CDR3 region has the DNA TGCGCCAGCAGCTTGTCGGCCCCGGGGACTTCCACAGATACGCAGTATTTT.

This rearrangement joins TRBV19 to TRBJ1-5; 9 bases match TRBD1. Germline lookup yields CDR1 LNHDA and CDR2 SQIVND (reference sequence). V was clipped by 3 bases and J by 7 bases; unmatched bases: 7. The CDR3 spans 15 residues. CDR3 in DNA: TGTGCCAGTAGTATTCTACAGGGGGCTGGGCAGCCCCAGCATTTT. It yields the protein CASSILQGAGQPQHF.

V is TRBV28 and J is TRBJ2-7; the match to TRBD2 covers 7 bases. The CDR3 contains 16 residues. V lost 6 bases and J lost 1; bases outside the gene matches: 12. Germline V gene data show CDR1 as MDHEN and CDR2 as SYDVKM. This CDR3 is CASSSGWEGWSYEQYF. The CDR3 DNA sequence: TGTGCCAGCAGCTCTGGCTGGGAGGGATGGTCCTACGAGCAGTACTTC.